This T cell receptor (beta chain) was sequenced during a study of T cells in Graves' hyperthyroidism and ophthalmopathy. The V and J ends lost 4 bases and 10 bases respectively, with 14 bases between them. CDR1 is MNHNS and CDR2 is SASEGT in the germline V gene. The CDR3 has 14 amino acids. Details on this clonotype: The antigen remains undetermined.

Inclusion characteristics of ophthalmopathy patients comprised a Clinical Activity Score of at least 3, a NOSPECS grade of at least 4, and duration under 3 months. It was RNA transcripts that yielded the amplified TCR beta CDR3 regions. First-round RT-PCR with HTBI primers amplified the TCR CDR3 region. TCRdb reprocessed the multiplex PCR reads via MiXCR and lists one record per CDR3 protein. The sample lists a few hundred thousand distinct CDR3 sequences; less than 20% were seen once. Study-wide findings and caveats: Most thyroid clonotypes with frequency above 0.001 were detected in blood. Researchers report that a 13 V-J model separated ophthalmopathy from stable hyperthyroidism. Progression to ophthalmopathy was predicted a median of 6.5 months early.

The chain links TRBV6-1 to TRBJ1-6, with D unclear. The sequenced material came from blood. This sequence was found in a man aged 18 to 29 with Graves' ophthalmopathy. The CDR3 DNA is TGTGCCAGCAGTGCCCCCGGGAGCAGCTCACCCCTCCACTTT. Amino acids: CASSAPGSSSPLHF.